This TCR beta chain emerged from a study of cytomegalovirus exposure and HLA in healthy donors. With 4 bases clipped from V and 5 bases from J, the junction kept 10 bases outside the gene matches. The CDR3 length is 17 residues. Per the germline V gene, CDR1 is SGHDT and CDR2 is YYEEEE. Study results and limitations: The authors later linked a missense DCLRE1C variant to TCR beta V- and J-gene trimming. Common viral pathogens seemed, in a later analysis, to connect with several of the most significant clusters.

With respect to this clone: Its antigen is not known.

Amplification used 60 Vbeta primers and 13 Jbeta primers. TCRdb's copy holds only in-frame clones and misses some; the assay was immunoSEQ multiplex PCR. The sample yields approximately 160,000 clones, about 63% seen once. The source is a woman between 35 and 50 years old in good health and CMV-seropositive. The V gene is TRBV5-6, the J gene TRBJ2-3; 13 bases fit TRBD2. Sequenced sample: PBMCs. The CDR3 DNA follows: TGTGCCAGCAGCCTCCCTTGGACTAGCGGGAGTAAAGATACGCAGTATTTT. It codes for CASSLPWTSGSKDTQYF.